This passage covers 2 T cell receptor beta chains from one sample sequenced in a study of radiation and T cells in renal cell carcinoma. The time point is: blood 4 weeks post-SBRT, at nephrectomy. Indicated treatment: 15 Gy SBRT to primary tumor, nephrectomy 4 weeks later. Clones were read by immunoSEQ multiplex PCR, and TCRdb kept only the in-frame ones, dropping some. The sample has about 78,000 clones; 89% are singletons. The input for sequencing was blood, taken from a patient whose treatment included radiotherapy and nephrectomy. All receptors derive from a woman between 65 and 79 years old with renal cell carcinoma.

The rearrangement joins TRBV30 to TRBJ1-1; no definite D call. The CDR3 length is 12 residues. In germline, CDR1 is GTSNPN, CDR2 SVGIG (reference sequence). V dropped 5 bases and J dropped 5 bases, with 12 bases sitting between them. The CDR3 loop reads CAWDKLRTEAFF. The DNA of the CDR3 is TGTGCCTGGGACAAGTTGAGGACTGAAGCTTTCTTT.

The gene calls are TRBV5-4 and TRBJ2-3; 7 bases map to TRBD1. The germline V gene encodes CDR1 SGHNT and CDR2 YYREEE (reference sequence). The CDR3 is made up of 15 amino acids. The V and J ends lost 0 bases and 6 bases, in that order; junction bases with no gene match: 7. The CDR3 sequence is CASSLVGTVGDTQYF. The CDR3 nucleotides are TGTGCCAGCAGCTTGGTGGGGACAGTAGGCGATACGCAGTATTTT.